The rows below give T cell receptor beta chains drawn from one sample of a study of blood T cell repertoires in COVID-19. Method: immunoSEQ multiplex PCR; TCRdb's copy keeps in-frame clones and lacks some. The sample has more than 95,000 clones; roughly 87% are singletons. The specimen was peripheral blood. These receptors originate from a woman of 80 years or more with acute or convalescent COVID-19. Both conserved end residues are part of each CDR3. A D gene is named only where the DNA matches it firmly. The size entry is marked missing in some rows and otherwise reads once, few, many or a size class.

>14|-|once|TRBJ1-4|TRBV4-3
TGCGCCAGCAGTGCCTCGGGGAGTGCTGAAAAACTGTTTTTT
CASSASGSAEKLFF
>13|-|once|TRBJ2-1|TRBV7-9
TGTGCCGGTACCAGGGGGGCCTACAATGAGCAGTTCTTC
CAGTRGAYNEQFF
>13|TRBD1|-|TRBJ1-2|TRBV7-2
TGTGCCAGCAGCCCCCGACAGGGGATGTGGGACACCTTC
CASSPRQGMWDTF
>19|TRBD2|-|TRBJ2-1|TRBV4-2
TGTGCCAGCAGCCAAGTCGGACTAGCGGGGGGGAGCTCCTACAATGAGCAGTTCTTC
CASSQVGLAGGSSYNEQFF
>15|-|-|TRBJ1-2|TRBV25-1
TGTGCCAGCAGTGAATTTGGGGGGGTTAACTATGGCTACACCTTC
CASSEFGGVNYGYTF
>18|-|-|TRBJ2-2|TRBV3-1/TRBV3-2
TGTGCCAGCAGCCAATCCGCGCGGCAGGGGACGAACACCGGGGAGCTGTTTTTT
CASSQSARQGTNTGELFF
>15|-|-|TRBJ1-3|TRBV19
TGTGCCAGTAGTATCCAGGGGTCCGAGCGAAACACCATATATTTT
CASSIQGSERNTIYF
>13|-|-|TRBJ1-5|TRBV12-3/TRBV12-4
TGTGCCAGCAGTTTGTCAGTCAATCAGCCCCAGCATTTT
CASSLSVNQPQHF
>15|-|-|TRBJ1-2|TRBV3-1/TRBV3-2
TGTGCCAGCAGCCAAGATGCCCAGGTCGCCTATGGCTACACCTTC
CASSQDAQVAYGYTF
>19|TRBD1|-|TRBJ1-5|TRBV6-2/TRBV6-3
TGTGCCAGCAGCCGAACCGGGACAGGGGCCTTTCGAAGCAATCAGCCCCAGCATTTT
CASSRTGTGAFRSNQPQHF
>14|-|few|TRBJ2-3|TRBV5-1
TGCGCCAGCAGCCAAGACAGTGGGGCAGATACGCAGTATTTT
CASSQDSGADTQYF
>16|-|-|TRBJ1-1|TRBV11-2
TGTGCCAGCAGCGTACGTTCGGGATTATGGAACACTGAAGCTTTCTTT
CASSVRSGLWNTEAFF
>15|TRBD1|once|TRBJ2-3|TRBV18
TGTGCCAGCTCACCCGGGACAGGGGAAGGAGATACGCAGTATTTT
CASSPGTGEGDTQYF